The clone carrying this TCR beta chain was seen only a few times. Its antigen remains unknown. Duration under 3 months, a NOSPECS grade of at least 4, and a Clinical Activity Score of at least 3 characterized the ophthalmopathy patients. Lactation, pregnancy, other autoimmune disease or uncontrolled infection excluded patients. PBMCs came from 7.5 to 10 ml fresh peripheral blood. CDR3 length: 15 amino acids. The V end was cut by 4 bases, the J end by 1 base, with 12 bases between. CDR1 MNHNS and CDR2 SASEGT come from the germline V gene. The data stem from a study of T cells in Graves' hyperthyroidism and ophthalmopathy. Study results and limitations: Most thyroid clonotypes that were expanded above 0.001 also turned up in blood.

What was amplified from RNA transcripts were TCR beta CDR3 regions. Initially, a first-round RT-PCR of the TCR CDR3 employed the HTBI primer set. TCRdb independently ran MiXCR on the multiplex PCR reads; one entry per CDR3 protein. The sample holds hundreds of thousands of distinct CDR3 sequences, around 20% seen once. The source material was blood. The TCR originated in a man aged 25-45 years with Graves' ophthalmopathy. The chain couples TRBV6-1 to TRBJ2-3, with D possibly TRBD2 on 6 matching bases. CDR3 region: CASSGGWGGTDTQYF. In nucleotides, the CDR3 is TGTGCCAGCAGTGGGGGGTGGGGGGGCACAGATACGCAGTATTTT.